The T cell receptor (beta chain) described here comes from a study of OX40 agonist ivuxolimab in advanced cancers. Whole-study findings and limits: The authors also found low normalized T-cell clonal expansion in some nonresponders.

This clone was recorded once. What it binds is unknown. Using immunoSEQ multiplex PCR, the repertoire was profiled, and TCRdb retains in-frame clones only, with some absent. Of about 97,000 clones in the sample, approximately 87% were seen once. Germline CDR1 and CDR2: SEHNR and FQNEAQ (reference sequence). J gave up 2 bases and V 1 base, and 5 bases lay outside the gene matches. The CDR3 spans 16 residues. The V call is TRBV7-9, the J call TRBJ2-3; 8 bases fit TRBD1. The TCR comes from an adult with an advanced solid tumor such as melanoma, head and neck, liver or kidney cancer. This specimen was CD4+ or CD8+ T cells sorted from blood, taken in a trial of the OX40 agonist ivuxolimab. CDR3 loop: CASSLDGTGATDTQYF. CDR3 in DNA: TGTGCCAGCAGCTTAGATGGGACAGGAGCCACAGATACGCAGTATTTT.